This T cell receptor beta chain was profiled in a study of shared clonotypes between healthy human individuals. Study summary: Those who served as donors were a couple of women and three men between the ages of 18 and 49. Study-wide results and limits: Sampling involved blood alone; tissue repertoires likely differ.

As to this clone: What it binds is not known.

Assay used: immunoSEQ multiplex PCR; TCRdb lists only in-frame clones, some missing. The sample yields 800,000 to 1,200,000 clones, approximately 80% seen once. V lost 5 bases and J lost 4; bases outside the gene matches: 9. The CDR3 is 15 amino acids. Germline V gives CDR1 MDHEN, CDR2 SYDVKM. The receptor was isolated from a man aged 18 to 30 in good health. Some clones in this sample may be carry-over from other donors' samples. Specimen: memory CD4+ T cells from PBMCs. Specified subset: CD45RA-negative fraction. This chain connects TRBV28 to TRBJ2-7; TRBD1 aligns across 9 bases. The CDR3 protein is CASSEVGQGGYEQYF. In DNA, the CDR3 is TGTGCCAGCAGTGAAGTGGGACAGGGTGGGTACGAGCAGTACTTC.